This section outlines one T cell receptor beta chain sequence together with its context. Its antigen is currently unknown. The sample is drawn from a study of cytomegalovirus exposure and HLA in healthy donors. Overall study findings and caveats: Most TCR sequences were rare, but some public TCRs occurred in many donors. A list of 150 to 200 TCR beta chains associated with cytomegalovirus was given. A later analysis found first-cohort TCR clusters tended to co-occur in the roughly 120 validation repertoires.

The CDR3 runs to 17 residues. Germline V CDR1 and CDR2: SGHVS, FNYEAQ. The trim removed 2 bases at V and 3 bases at J, leaving 9 bases unmatched. The protocol was immunoSEQ multiplex PCR, while the TCRdb copy is restricted to in-frame clones and leaves out a portion. The sample records about 130,000 clones, about 90% being singletons. The sequenced sample was PBMCs. The origin of this receptor is a man aged 30 to 39 in good health and CMV-seronegative. V gene TRBV7-6 combines with J gene TRBJ1-5; TRBD1 aligns across 8 bases. CDR3 coding DNA: TGTGCCAGCAGCTTACCAAAGACAGGGGTGGCCAATCAGCCCCAGCATTTT. Amino acid sequence: CASSLPKTGVANQPQHF.